These 4 T cell receptor beta chains originate from one sample sequenced in a study of lymphopenia after photon versus proton radiotherapy. Sequencing was performed with immunoSEQ multiplex PCR; in TCRdb, only in-frame clones are kept and a portion is missing. The profile shows fewer than 3,000 clones, around 93% of them singletons. The sequencing used peripheral blood, collected from a patient treated with photon-based radiotherapy. These receptors came from a woman between 65 and 79 years old with pancreatic cancer.

J is TRBJ2-1 and V is TRBV7-6; D unresolved. V lost 5 bases and J lost 3, with 8 bases in between. Germline loops: CDR1 SGHVS, CDR2 FNYEAQ. The CDR3 spans 13 residues. Here the CDR3 DNA reads TGTGCCAGCAGCCCCCCGGGCTACAATGAGCAGTTCTTC. Its translation: CASSPPGYNEQFF.

The chain uses TRBV4-1 and TRBJ1-4, with a weak D call TRBD1 (6 bases). The CDR3 has 16 residues. The V end was cut by 1 base, the J end by 3 bases, with 12 bases between. Germline lookup yields CDR1 MGHRA and CDR2 YSYEKL. The CDR3 bases are TGCGCCAGCAGCCAAGGAGGGGGGCAGTCTAATGAAAAACTGTTTTTT. Translated: CASSQGGGQSNEKLFF.

This clone was seen just once. This chain links TRBV5-1 with TRBJ2-1; tentatively, D is TRBD1 (6 bases). The CDR3 runs to 15 residues. In germline, CDR1 is SGHRS, CDR2 YFSETQ. Trimming took 0 bases from V and 3 from J, leaving 10 bases between them. The CDR3 protein is CASSLDGTNYNEQFF. The CDR3 DNA is TGCGCCAGCAGCTTGGACGGGACAAACTACAATGAGCAGTTCTTC.

The gene calls are TRBV7-3 and TRBJ1-1; no definite D call. Germline values: CDR1 SGHTA, CDR2 FQGTGA. The CDR3 runs to 15 residues. V was cut by 5 bases and J by 6 bases, with 19 bases left in between. The CDR3 sequence is CASSPPGIAGSEAFF. CDR3 bases: TGTGCCAGCAGCCCCCCGGGGATCGCGGGCTCTGAAGCTTTCTTT.